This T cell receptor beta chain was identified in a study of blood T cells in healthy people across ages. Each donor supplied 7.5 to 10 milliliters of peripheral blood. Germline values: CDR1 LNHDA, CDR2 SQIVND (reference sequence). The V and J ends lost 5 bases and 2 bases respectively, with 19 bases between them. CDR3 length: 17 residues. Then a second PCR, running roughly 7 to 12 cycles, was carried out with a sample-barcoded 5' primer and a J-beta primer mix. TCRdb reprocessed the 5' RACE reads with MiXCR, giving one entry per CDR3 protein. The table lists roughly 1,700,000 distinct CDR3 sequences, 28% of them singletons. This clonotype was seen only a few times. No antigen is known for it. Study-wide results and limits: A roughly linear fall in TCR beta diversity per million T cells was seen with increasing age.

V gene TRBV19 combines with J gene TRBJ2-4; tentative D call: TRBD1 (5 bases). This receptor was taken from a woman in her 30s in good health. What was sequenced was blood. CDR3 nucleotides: TGTGCCAGTAGTCCCCTCCAGGGTTCTGGTTCCAAAAACATTCAGTACTTC. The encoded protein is CASSPLQGSGSKNIQYF.